The 18 T cell receptor beta chains below come from one sample, sequenced in a study of blood T cell repertoires in COVID-19. The repertoire was sequenced with immunoSEQ multiplex PCR; TCRdb's copy has only in-frame clones and lacks some. The sample has just over 35,000 clones, 70% to 90% seen once. The material sequenced was peripheral blood. The receptors were sampled from a human donor in a cohort sampled during active COVID-19.

The rearrangement links TRBV10-3 to TRBJ1-1; D remains unclear. Looked up from germline, CDR1 is ENHRY and CDR2 is SYGVKD. The V end lost 0 bases, the J end lost 1 base, and 15 bases lay between the germline ends. The CDR3 has 17 residues. The CDR3 DNA is TGTGCCATCAGTGAGTCCCCGGGGAGGGTGGCGAACACTGAAGCTTTCTTT. Translated: CAISESPGRVANTEAFF.

This chain joins TRBV2 and TRBJ2-6; 12 bases map to TRBD1. V dropped 5 bases and J dropped 1; count of bases not matched to a gene: 9. This CDR3 comprises 19 residues. Germline-derived CDR1 and CDR2 are SNHLY and FYNNEI. CDR3 residues: CASSPLWGQGASGANVLTF. In DNA form, the CDR3 reads TGTGCCAGCAGTCCGCTTTGGGGACAGGGGGCGTCTGGGGCCAACGTCCTGACTTTC.

The chain links TRBV5-1 to TRBJ1-5, with unresolved D. Germline assignment: CDR1 SGHRS and CDR2 YFSETQ. This CDR3 contains 14 residues. V lost 4 bases, J lost 5 bases, and 13 bases lay in between. In nucleotides, the CDR3 is TGCGCCAGCAGCCCCGGAGAGGACTATCAGCCCCAGCATTTT. This sequence encodes CASSPGEDYQPQHF.

As DNA, the CDR3 is TGTGCCATCTGCCCGGCCAGGTCCTACGAGCAGTACTTC. It codes for CAICPARSYEQYF. The chain couples TRBV10-3 to TRBJ2-7; the D is unclear. Germline V lookup: CDR1 ENHRY, CDR2 SYGVKD. CDR3 length equals 13 residues. Trimming took 8 bases from V and 1 from J, leaving 12 bases between them.

The CDR3 DNA sequence: TGTGCCAGCAGCACCACAGGGGCTTCCACTGAAGCTTTCTTT. Translated, it gives CASSTTGASTEAFF. The rearrangement links TRBV9 to TRBJ1-1; 7 bases fit TRBD1. CDR3 length equals 14 residues. Trimming removed 4 bases from V and 4 bases from J; junction bases left unmatched: 7. CDR1 and CDR2 (germline): SGDLS, YYNGEE.

The rearrangement uses TRBV5-6 and TRBJ1-1; D may be TRBD1 (6 bases). Trimming took off 2 bases at V and 1 base at J, with 9 bases between the two ends. The CDR3 runs 14 residues. Germline assignment: CDR1 SGHDT and CDR2 YYEEEE. CDR3 bases: TGTGCCAGCAGCTTACAGGGCACGAACACTGAAGCTTTCTTT. This encodes CASSLQGTNTEAFF.

The chain uses TRBV2 and TRBJ2-7; 7 bases line up with TRBD1. This CDR3 region has 14 residues. CDR1 and CDR2 (germline): SNHLY, FYNNEI. V was pared by 6 bases and J by 4 bases, with 9 bases of the junction left unmatched. CDR3 sequence: CASRHRGVGYEQYF. Here the CDR3 DNA reads TGTGCCAGCAGGCACAGGGGTGTAGGTTACGAGCAGTACTTC.

This sequence joins TRBV12-3 or TRBV12-4 and TRBJ1-2; TRBD1 is a possible D gene (5 bases). The CDR3 length is 12 residues. V was pared by 1 base and J by 8 bases, with 8 bases between. The CDR3 loop reads CASSLGGRGYTF. CDR3 coding DNA: TGTGCCAGCAGTTTAGGGGGCAGGGGCTACACCTTC.

The chain has TRBV18 and TRBJ2-7; no firm D call. V lost 2 bases to trimming and J lost 2 bases, with 7 bases between them. The CDR3 consists of 13 residues. Germline CDR1 KGHSH, CDR2 LQKENI. In DNA, the CDR3 is TGTGCCAGCTCACCAACTCGAGCCTACGAGCAGTACTTC. It specifies CASSPTRAYEQYF.

This clone was detected once. The chain recombines TRBV19 with TRBJ2-3; 7 nucleotides agree with TRBD2. CDR1 and CDR2 (germline): LNHDA, SQIVND (reference sequence). The CDR3 loop spans 15 amino acids. J lost 1 base, V lost 3 bases, and 4 bases had no gene match. The CDR3 DNA reads as TGTGCCAGTAGTATTCGCGGGGGAGGCACAGATACGCAGTATTTT. Translated, it gives CASSIRGGGTDTQYF.

V usage is TRBV11-2 and J usage is TRBJ2-7; 7 nucleotides match TRBD1. The V and J ends lost 2 bases and 6 bases, in that order; junction bases with no gene match: 13. Germline assignment: CDR1 SGHAT and CDR2 FQNNGV. The length of the CDR3 is 16 residues. The CDR3 DNA follows: TGTGCCAGCAGCTTATTGCCCCGACAGGGCAATACCGAGCAGTACTTC. Amino acids: CASSLLPRQGNTEQYF.

This rearrangement joins TRBV7-9 to TRBJ1-5; the D is unclear. V was pared by 0 bases and J by 0 bases, with 12 bases between. This CDR3 is 17 amino acids long. Germline-derived CDR1 and CDR2 are SEHNR and FQNEAQ (reference sequence). CDR3 DNA sequence: TGTGCCAGCAGCTTAGCTACGCGGGGAATTAGCAATCAGCCCCAGCATTTT. Translation: CASSLATRGISNQPQHF.

The rearrangement links TRBV5-4 to TRBJ2-7, with D maybe TRBD1 (5 bases). Germline V gene sequence: CDR1 SGHNT, CDR2 YYREEE (reference sequence). V lost 1 base, J lost 6 bases, and 14 bases lay in between. This CDR3 contains 14 residues. The CDR3 DNA reads TGTGCCAGCAGCTTGAATCAGGGTTCAGGCGAGCAGTACTTC. Translation: CASSLNQGSGEQYF.

V usage is TRBV4-2 and J usage is TRBJ2-5; 7 bases align to TRBD1. Losses at the gene ends were 0 bases for V and 4 bases for J; bases not matched to a gene: 5. Germline V CDR1 and CDR2: LGHNA, YNFKEQ. The CDR3 loop spans 15 amino acids. CDR3 sequence reads: CASSQEGRGIETQYF. For the CDR3, the DNA is TGTGCCAGCAGCCAAGAGGGCAGGGGGATAGAGACCCAGTACTTC.

The V call is TRBV5-1, the J call TRBJ2-3, with 9 bases identical to TRBD2. J gave up 1 base and V 4 bases, and 10 bases lay outside the gene matches. CDR1 and CDR2 from the germline V gene are SGHRS and YFSETQ. The CDR3 sequence is 17 residues long. CDR3 loop: CASSNGATSGGTDTQYF. The CDR3 DNA sequence: TGCGCCAGCAGCAACGGAGCGACTAGCGGCGGCACAGATACGCAGTATTTT.

The V and J genes are TRBV14 and TRBJ1-1; D unclear. The germline V gene has CDR1 SGHDN and CDR2 FVKESK. CDR3 size: 16 residues. Trimming shortened V by 4 bases and J by 3 bases, and 18 bases separated the two germline ends. CDR3 in amino acids: CASSLVGEGWDTEAFF. CDR3 coding DNA: TGTGCCAGCAGCCTAGTTGGGGAGGGATGGGACACTGAAGCTTTCTTT. The complete variable domain, with remaining parts taken from reference TRBV14 and TRBJ1-1, reads EAGVTQFPSHSVIEKGQTVTLRCDPISGHDNLYWYRRVMGKEIKFLLHFVKESKQDESGMPNNRFLAERTGGTYSTLKVQPAELEDSGVYFCASSLVGEGWDTEAFFGQGTRLTVV.

This clone was detected a few times. The chain is built from TRBV27 and TRBJ2-5, with 7 bases fitting TRBD2. Trimming cost V 8 bases and J 5 bases; bases outside gene matches: 11. The germline V gene encodes CDR1 MNHEY and CDR2 SMNVEV (reference sequence). The CDR3 runs to 14 residues. CDR3 coding DNA: TGTGCCAGCGGAAATTTAGCGGGTGGGGAGACCCAGTACTTC. It yields the protein CASGNLAGGETQYF.

The chain links TRBV5-4 to TRBJ2-1, with 7 positions matching TRBD1. This CDR3 is built from 13 residues. Trimming removed 3 bases from V and 5 bases from J; junction bases left unmatched: 2. Per germline, CDR1 SGHNT and CDR2 YYREEE (reference sequence). The CDR3 nucleotides read TGTGCCAGCAGCTCCGGGACAGACAATGAGCAGTTCTTC. It translates to CASSSGTDNEQFF.